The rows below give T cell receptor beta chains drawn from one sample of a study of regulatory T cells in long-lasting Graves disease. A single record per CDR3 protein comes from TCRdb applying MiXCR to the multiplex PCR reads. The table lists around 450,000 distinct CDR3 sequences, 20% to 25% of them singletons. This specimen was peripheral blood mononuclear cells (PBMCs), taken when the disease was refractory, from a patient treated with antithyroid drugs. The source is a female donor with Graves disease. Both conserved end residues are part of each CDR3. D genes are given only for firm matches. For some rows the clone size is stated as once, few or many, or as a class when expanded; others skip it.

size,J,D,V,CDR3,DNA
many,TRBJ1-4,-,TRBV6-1,CASRSITDAANEKLFF,TGTGCCAGCAGGAGCATAACGGACGCCGCTAATGAAAAACTGTTTTTT
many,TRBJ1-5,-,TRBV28,CASRYPGVGNQPQHF,TGTGCCAGCAGGTACCCGGGGGTGGGCAATCAGCCCCAGCATTTT
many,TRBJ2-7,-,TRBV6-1,CASSDVAAAIYEQYF,TGTGCCAGCAGTGATGTGGCGGCAGCAATCTACGAGCAGTACTTC
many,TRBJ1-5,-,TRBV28,CASSSGQPQHF,TGTGCCAGCAGTTCCGGACAGCCCCAGCATTTT
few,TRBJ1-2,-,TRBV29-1,CSVGGREKDYGYTF,TGCAGCGTTGGGGGCAGGGAAAAGGACTATGGCTACACCTTC
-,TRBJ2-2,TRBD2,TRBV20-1,CSYQRENTGELFF,TGCAGTTACCAGCGGGAGAACACCGGGGAGCTGTTTTTT
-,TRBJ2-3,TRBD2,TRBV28,CASNSGGAGGPTDTQYF,TGTGCCAGCAATTCCGGTGGAGCGGGGGGCCCCACAGATACGCAGTATTTT
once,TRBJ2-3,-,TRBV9,CASSVGDSTDTQYF,TGTGCCAGCAGCGTTGGGGACAGCACAGATACGCAGTATTTT
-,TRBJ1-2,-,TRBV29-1,CSVDVNYGYTF,TGCAGCGTGGACGTTAACTATGGCTACACCTTC
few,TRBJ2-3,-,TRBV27,CASSLRGMGDTQYF,TGTGCCAGCAGTTTAAGGGGGATGGGAGATACGCAGTATTTT
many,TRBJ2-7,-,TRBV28,CASSKQGSSYEQYF,TGTGCCAGCAGCAAACAGGGAAGCTCCTACGAGCAGTACTTC
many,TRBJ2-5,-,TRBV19,CASSILGGLYGETQYF,TGTGCCAGTAGTATACTCGGCGGATTATACGGGGAGACCCAGTACTTC
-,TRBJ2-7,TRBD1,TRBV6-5,CASSYSIGTGDYEQYF,TGTGCCAGCAGTTACTCGATAGGGACAGGGGACTACGAGCAGTACTTC
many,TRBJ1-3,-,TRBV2,CASSVEGNTIYF,TGTGCCAGCAGTGTCGAGGGAAACACCATATATTTT
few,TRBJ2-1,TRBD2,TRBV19,CASSISGRVNEQFF,TGTGCCAGTAGTATTAGCGGGAGGGTCAATGAGCAGTTCTTC
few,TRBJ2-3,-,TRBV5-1,CASSLAQGGTDTQYF,TGCGCCAGCAGCTTGGCCCAGGGCGGCACAGATACGCAGTATTTT
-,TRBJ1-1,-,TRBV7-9,CASSFDSGSEAFF,TGTGCCAGCAGCTTCGACTCAGGTTCTGAAGCTTTCTTT
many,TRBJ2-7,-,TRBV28,CASSPLAGTLYEQYF,TGTGCCAGCAGCCCCTTGGCAGGGACTCTTTACGAGCAGTACTTC
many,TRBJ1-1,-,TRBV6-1,CASRQGLLVTEAFF,TGTGCCAGCAGACAGGGCTTGCTGGTCACTGAAGCTTTCTTT
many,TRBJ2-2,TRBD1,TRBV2,CASTATGVEAGELFF,TGTGCCAGCACCGCGACAGGGGTCGAGGCCGGGGAGCTGTTTTTT
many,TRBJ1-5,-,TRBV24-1,CATSVGGVNQPQHF,TGTGCCACCAGTGTTGGGGGGGTAAATCAGCCCCAGCATTTT
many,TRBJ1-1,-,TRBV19,CASSISVAAEAFF,TGTGCCAGTAGTATATCTGTTGCGGCTGAAGCTTTCTTT
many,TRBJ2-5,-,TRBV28,CASSLGHSGTQYF,TGTGCCAGCAGCCTGGGGCATTCGGGGACCCAGTACTTC
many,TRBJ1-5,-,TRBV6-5,CASSYSTGYSNQPQHF,TGTGCCAGCAGTTACTCCACAGGATATAGCAATCAGCCCCAGCATTTT
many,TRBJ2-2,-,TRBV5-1,CASSLGQGSNTGELFF,TGCGCCAGCAGCTTGGGCCAAGGTTCGAACACCGGGGAGCTGTTTTTT
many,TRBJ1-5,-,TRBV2,CASSDTDYSNQPQHF,TGTGCCAGCAGTGATACGGATTATAGCAATCAGCCCCAGCATTTT
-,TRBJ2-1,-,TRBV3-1,CASSQADEQFF,TGTGCCAGCAGCCAAGCTGATGAGCAGTTCTTC
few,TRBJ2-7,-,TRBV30,CAWSVGRPYEQYF,TGTGCCTGGAGTGTAGGGCGTCCCTACGAGCAGTACTTC
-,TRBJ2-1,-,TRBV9,CASSHWNYNEQFF,TGTGCCAGCAGCCATTGGAACTACAATGAGCAGTTCTTC
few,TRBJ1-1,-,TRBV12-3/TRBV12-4,CASSLGVADLNTEAFF,TGTGCCAGCAGTTTAGGCGTGGCAGACTTGAACACTGAAGCTTTCTTT
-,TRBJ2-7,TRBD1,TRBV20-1,CSASKTGAGYEQYF,TGCAGTGCTAGCAAGACAGGGGCAGGGTACGAACAGTACTTC
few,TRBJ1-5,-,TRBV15,CATSRRDGNSNQPQHF,TGTGCCACCAGCAGACGGGACGGGAATAGCAATCAGCCCCAGCATTTT
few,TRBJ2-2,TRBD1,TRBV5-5,CASSLGTGAGELFF,TGTGCCAGCAGCTTGGGGACAGGGGCCGGGGAGCTGTTTTTT
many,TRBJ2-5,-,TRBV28,CASSLWEATQYF,TGTGCCAGCAGTTTATGGGAGGCGACCCAGTACTTC
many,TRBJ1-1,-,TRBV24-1,CATAPDGNTEAFF,TGTGCCACCGCCCCAGACGGGAACACTGAAGCTTTCTTT
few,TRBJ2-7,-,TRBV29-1,CSVEHSPYEQYF,TGCAGCGTTGAACATTCACCATACGAGCAGTACTTC
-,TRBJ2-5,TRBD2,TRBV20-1,CSARVASGGETQYF,TGCAGTGCTAGGGTGGCTAGCGGGGGGGAGACCCAGTACTTC